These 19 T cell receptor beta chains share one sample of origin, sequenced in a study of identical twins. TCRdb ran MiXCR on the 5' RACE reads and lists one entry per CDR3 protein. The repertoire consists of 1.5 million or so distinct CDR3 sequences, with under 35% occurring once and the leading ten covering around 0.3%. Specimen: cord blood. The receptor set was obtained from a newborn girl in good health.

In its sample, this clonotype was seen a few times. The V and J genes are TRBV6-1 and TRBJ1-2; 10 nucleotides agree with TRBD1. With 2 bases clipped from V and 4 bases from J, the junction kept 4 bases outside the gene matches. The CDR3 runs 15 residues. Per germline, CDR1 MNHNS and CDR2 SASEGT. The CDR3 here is CASSELGTGVYGYTF. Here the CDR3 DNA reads TGTGCCAGCAGTGAATTAGGGACAGGGGTCTATGGCTACACCTTC.

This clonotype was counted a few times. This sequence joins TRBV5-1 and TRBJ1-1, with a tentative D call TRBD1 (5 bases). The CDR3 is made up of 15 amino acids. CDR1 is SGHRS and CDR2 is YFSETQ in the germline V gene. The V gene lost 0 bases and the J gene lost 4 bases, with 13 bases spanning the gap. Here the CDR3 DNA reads TGCGCCAGCAGCTTGGCGGGGGTCACGGCCACTGAAGCTTTCTTT. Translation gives CASSLAGVTATEAFF. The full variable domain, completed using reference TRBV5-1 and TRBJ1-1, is KAGVTQTPRYLIKTRGQQVTLSCSPISGHRSVSWYQQTPGQGLQFLFEYFSETQRNKGNFPGRFSGRQFSNSRSEMNVSTLELGDSALYLCASSLAGVTATEAFFGQGTRLTVV.

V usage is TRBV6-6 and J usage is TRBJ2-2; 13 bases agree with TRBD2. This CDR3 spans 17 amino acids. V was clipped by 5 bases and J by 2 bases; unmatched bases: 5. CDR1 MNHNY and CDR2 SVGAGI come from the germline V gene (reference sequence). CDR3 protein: CASSRLAGGPNTGELFF. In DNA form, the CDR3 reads TGTGCCAGCAGTAGACTAGCGGGGGGCCCCAACACCGGGGAGCTGTTTTTT.

This CDR3 is CASSEVAGGSADTQYF. The CDR3 DNA is TGCGCCAGCAGCGAGGTAGCGGGAGGGTCCGCAGATACGCAGTATTTT. This chain links TRBV5-1 with TRBJ2-3, with 11 nucleotides matching TRBD2. V shed 4 bases and J 4 bases; nucleotides not matched to a gene: 8. The CDR3 runs 16 residues. Looked up from germline, CDR1 is SGHRS and CDR2 is YFSETQ. Full variable domain (rest looked up from reference TRBV5-1 and TRBJ2-3): KAGVTQTPRYLIKTRGQQVTLSCSPISGHRSVSWYQQTPGQGLQFLFEYFSETQRNKGNFPGRFSGRQFSNSRSEMNVSTLELGDSALYLCASSEVAGGSADTQYFGPGTRLTVL.

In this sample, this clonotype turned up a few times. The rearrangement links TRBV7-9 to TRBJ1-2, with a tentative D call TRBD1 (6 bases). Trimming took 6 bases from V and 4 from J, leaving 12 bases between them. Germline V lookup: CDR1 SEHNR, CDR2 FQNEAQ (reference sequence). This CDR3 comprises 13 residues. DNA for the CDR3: TGTGCCAGCAGTTTTGACAGGTTCTATGGCTACACCTTC. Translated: CASSFDRFYGYTF.

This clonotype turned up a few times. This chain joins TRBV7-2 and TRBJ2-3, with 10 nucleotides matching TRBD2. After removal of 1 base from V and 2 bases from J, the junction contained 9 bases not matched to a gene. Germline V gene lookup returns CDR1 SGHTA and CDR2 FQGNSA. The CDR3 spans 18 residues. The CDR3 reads CASSLELLAGEFTDTQYF. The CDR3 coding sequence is TGTGCCAGCAGCTTAGAACTTCTAGCGGGGGAATTCACAGATACGCAGTATTTT.

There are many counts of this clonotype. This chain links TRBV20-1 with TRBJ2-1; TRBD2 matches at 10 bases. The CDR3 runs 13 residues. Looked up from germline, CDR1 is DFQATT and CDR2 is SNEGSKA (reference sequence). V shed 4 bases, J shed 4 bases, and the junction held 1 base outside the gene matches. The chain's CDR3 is CSAKRGGYNEQFF. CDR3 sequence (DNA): TGCAGTGCTAAGCGGGGGGGGTACAATGAGCAGTTCTTC.

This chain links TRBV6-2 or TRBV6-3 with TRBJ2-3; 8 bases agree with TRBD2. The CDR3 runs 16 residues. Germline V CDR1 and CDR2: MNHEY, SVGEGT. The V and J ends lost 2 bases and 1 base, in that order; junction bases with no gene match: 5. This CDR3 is CASSYPPSGRTDTQYF. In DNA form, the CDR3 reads TGTGCCAGCAGTTACCCCCCTAGCGGGCGCACAGATACGCAGTATTTT.

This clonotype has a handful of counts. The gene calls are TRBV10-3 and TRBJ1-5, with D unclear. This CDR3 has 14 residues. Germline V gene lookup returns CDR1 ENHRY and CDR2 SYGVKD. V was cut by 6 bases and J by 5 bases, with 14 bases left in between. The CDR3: CAISPHIVDQPQHF. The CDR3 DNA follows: TGTGCCATCAGCCCCCATATAGTTGATCAGCCCCAGCATTTT.

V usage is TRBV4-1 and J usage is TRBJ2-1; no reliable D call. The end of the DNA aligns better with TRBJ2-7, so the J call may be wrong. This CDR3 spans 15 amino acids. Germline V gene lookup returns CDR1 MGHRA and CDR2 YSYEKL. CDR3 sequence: CASSTIAVLYNEQYF. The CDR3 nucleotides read TGCGCCAGCAGCACAATAGCTGTCCTCTACAATGAGCAGTACTTC.

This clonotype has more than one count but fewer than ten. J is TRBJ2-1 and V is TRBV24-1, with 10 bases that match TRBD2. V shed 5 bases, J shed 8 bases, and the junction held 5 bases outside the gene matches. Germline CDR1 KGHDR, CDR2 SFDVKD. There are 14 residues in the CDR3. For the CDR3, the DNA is TGTGCCACCAGTGCGTCGACTAGCGGGTATGAGCAGTTCTTC. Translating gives CATSASTSGYEQFF.

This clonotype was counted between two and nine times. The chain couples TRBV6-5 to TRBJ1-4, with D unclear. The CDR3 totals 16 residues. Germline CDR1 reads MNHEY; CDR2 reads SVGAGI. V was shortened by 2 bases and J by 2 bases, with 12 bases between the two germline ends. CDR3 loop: CASSYRPKGTNEKLFF. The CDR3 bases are TGTGCCAGCAGTTACCGGCCTAAAGGGACTAATGAAAAACTGTTTTTT.

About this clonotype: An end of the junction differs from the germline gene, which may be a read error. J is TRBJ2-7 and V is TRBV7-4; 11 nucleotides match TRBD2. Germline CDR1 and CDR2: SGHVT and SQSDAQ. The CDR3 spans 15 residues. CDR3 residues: CAGSPYLAGGYEQYF. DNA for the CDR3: TGTGCCGGCAGCCCGTACCTAGCGGGGGGCTACGAGCAGTACTTC.

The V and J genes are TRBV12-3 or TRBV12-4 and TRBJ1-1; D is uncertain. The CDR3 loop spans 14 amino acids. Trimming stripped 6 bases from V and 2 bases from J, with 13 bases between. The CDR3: CASSPAGSNTEAFF. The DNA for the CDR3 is TGTGCCAGCAGCCCCGCGGGGTCCAACACTGAAGCTTTCTTT.

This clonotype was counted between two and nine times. The CDR3 sequence: CASSLGAPVTEAFF. In DNA, the CDR3 is TGTGCCAGCAGCTTAGGGGCCCCGGTAACTGAAGCTTTCTTT. This chain links TRBV11-2 with TRBJ1-1; D unclear. CDR3 length: 14 amino acids. V was shortened by 1 base and J by 5 bases, with 11 bases between the two germline ends. Per the germline V gene, CDR1 is SGHAT and CDR2 is FQNNGV.

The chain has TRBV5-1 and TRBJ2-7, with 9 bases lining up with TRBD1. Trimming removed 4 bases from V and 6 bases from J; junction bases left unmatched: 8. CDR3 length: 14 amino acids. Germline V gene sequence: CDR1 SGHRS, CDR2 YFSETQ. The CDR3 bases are TGCGCCAGCAGCGGCGCCGGGACAGGGTTCGAGCAGTACTTC. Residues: CASSGAGTGFEQYF. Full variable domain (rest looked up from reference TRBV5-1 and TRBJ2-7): KAGVTQTPRYLIKTRGQQVTLSCSPISGHRSVSWYQQTPGQGLQFLFEYFSETQRNKGNFPGRFSGRQFSNSRSEMNVSTLELGDSALYLCASSGAGTGFEQYFGPGTRLTVT.

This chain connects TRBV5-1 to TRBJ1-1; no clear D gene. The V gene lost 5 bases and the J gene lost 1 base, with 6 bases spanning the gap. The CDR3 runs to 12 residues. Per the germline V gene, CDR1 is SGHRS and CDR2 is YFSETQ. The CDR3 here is CASRWENTEAFF. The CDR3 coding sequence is TGCGCCAGCAGGTGGGAGAACACTGAAGCTTTCTTT. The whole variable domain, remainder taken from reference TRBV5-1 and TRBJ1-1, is KAGVTQTPRYLIKTRGQQVTLSCSPISGHRSVSWYQQTPGQGLQFLFEYFSETQRNKGNFPGRFSGRQFSNSRSEMNVSTLELGDSALYLCASRWENTEAFFGQGTRLTVV.

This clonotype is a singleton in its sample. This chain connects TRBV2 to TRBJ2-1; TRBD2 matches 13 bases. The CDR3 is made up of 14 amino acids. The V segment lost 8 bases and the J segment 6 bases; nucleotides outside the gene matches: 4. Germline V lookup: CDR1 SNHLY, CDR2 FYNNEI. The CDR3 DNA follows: TGTGCCAGCCCCAGACTAGCGGGAGGCAATGAGCAGTTCTTC. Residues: CASPRLAGGNEQFF.

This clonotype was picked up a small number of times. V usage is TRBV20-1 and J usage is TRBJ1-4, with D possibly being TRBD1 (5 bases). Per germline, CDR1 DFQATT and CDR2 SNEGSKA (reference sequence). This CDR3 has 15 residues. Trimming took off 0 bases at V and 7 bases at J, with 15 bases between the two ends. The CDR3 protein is CSARDSGSGTEKLFF. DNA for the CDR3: TGCAGTGCTAGAGATAGTGGCAGCGGGACTGAAAAACTGTTTTTT.